A single sample gave rise to the 21 T cell receptor beta chains below, sequenced in a study of blood T cell repertoires in COVID-19. TCRdb keeps only in-frame clones here, not all; method: immunoSEQ multiplex PCR. The sample includes 130,000 to 150,000 clones, around four fifths of them seen just once. What was sequenced was peripheral blood. These TCRs come from a woman in her thirties or forties with active or convalescent COVID-19.

This chain uses TRBV7-9 with TRBJ1-2, with 10 positions matching TRBD1. CDR3 size: 14 residues. The V and J ends lost 1 base and 7 bases, in that order; junction bases with no gene match: 3. Per the germline V gene, CDR1 is SEHNR and CDR2 is FQNEAQ (reference sequence). DNA of the CDR3: TGTGCCAGCAGCTTAGGACAGGGGGCGGCTGGCTACACCTTC. Amino acids: CASSLGQGAAGYTF.

This clone was recorded once. The J gene is TRBJ1-1, the V gene TRBV7-2, with a weak D call TRBD1 (6 bases). This CDR3 is 14 amino acids long. Deletions cut 2 bases from V and 7 bases from J, with 14 bases between. Per the germline V gene, CDR1 is SGHTA and CDR2 is FQGNSA. The CDR3 loop is CASSLHRAGDEAFF. CDR3 nucleotides: TGTGCCAGCAGCTTACACAGGGCAGGGGATGAAGCTTTCTTT.

A word on this clone: The sample carries other DNA sequences with the same CDR3. CDR3 region: CASRRDRAYGYTF. The CDR3 DNA follows: TGTGCCAGCAGGAGGGACAGGGCTTATGGCTACACCTTC. The chain joins TRBV6-5 to TRBJ1-2; 9 nucleotides line up with TRBD1. The germline CDR1 and CDR2 sequences are MNHEY and SVGAGI. The CDR3 is 13 residues long. V dropped 6 bases and J dropped 5; count of bases not matched to a gene: 4.

V and J are TRBV5-1 and TRBJ2-3, with TRBD2 matching over 10 bases. Germline V gene data show CDR1 as SGHRS and CDR2 as YFSETQ. The CDR3 is 16 residues long. Trimming cost V 0 bases and J 2 bases; bases outside gene matches: 3. DNA of the CDR3: TGCGCCAGCAGCTTGGCCCTAGCGGGGGTCACAGATACGCAGTATTTT. This sequence encodes CASSLALAGVTDTQYF. Drawing the rest from reference TRBV5-1 and TRBJ2-3, the complete variable domain is KAGVTQTPRYLIKTRGQQVTLSCSPISGHRSVSWYQQTPGQGLQFLFEYFSETQRNKGNFPGRFSGRQFSNSRSEMNVSTLELGDSALYLCASSLALAGVTDTQYFGPGTRLTVL.

This chain uses TRBV19 with TRBJ1-1; D may be TRBD1 (6 bases). The CDR3 has 14 amino acids. The V gene's germline CDR1 is LNHDA and CDR2 SQIVND (reference sequence). Trimming removed 4 bases at V and 3 bases at J, with 12 bases between. The CDR3 protein is CASSTRDIDTEAFF. CDR3 sequence (DNA): TGTGCCAGTAGTACCAGGGACATCGACACTGAAGCTTTCTTT.

The chain is built from TRBV7-6 and TRBJ2-6, with TRBD1 matching over 7 bases. Germline loops: CDR1 SGHVS, CDR2 FNYEAQ. The CDR3 extends over 16 amino acids. Unmatched junction bases numbered 6, after V lost 5 bases and J lost 2 bases. CDR3 sequence reads: CASSQDRMAGANVLTF. DNA of the CDR3: TGTGCCAGCAGCCAGGACAGGATGGCTGGGGCCAACGTCCTGACTTTC.

This chain connects TRBV4-2 to TRBJ1-5; D not resolved. The V end was cut by 0 bases, the J end by 1 base, with 10 bases between. The germline V gene has CDR1 LGHNA and CDR2 YNFKEQ. The CDR3 spans 16 residues. The CDR3 nucleotides are TGTGCCAGCAGCCAAGATCCGGGTTTCAGCAATCAGCCCCAGCATTTT. It is translated as CASSQDPGFSNQPQHF.

J is TRBJ1-3 and V is TRBV7-9, with 8 bases aligning to TRBD1. This CDR3 contains 15 residues. The germline V gene encodes CDR1 SEHNR and CDR2 FQNEAQ (reference sequence). Losses at the gene ends were 4 bases for V and 2 bases for J; bases not matched to a gene: 4. CDR3 coding DNA: TGTGCCAGCAGCTCGGACAGGGAGGCTGGAAACACCATATATTTT. Translated: CASSSDREAGNTIYF.

The rearrangement uses TRBV6-5 and TRBJ1-1, with 7 bases that match TRBD1. Germline V gene sequence: CDR1 MNHEY, CDR2 SVGAGI. This CDR3 is 15 amino acids long. The V gene end was trimmed by 4 bases and the J gene end by 1 base; junction bases not matched to a gene: 6. CDR3 residues: CASSSYGTANTEAFF. The CDR3 DNA sequence: TGTGCCAGCAGTTCGTACGGGACAGCGAACACTGAAGCTTTCTTT.

This clone was picked up many times. CDR3: CASSLPLTEAFF. The CDR3, as DNA: TGTGCCAGCAGCTTGCCCCTAACTGAAGCTTTCTTT. The chain is built from TRBV7-2 and TRBJ1-1, with D unclear. The CDR3 totals 12 residues. The germline V gene has CDR1 SGHTA and CDR2 FQGNSA. V lost 3 bases and J 5 bases, leaving 7 bases between the germline ends.

The chain joins TRBV27 to TRBJ2-3; D unclear. V shed 3 bases and J shed 8 bases, with 12 bases lying between them. The CDR3 runs 13 residues. Germline CDR1 is MNHEY and CDR2 is SMNVEV (reference sequence). The CDR3 DNA is TGTGCCAGCAGTTTCCCGGAGCTGGGTACGCAGTATTTT. It specifies CASSFPELGTQYF.

The chain couples TRBV5-1 to TRBJ2-1; D not resolved. Germline V gene data show CDR1 as SGHRS and CDR2 as YFSETQ. Trimming cost V 0 bases and J 1 base, with 11 bases left between them. The CDR3 runs 16 residues. CDR3 residues: CASSLGGRISYNEQFF. CDR3 DNA: TGCGCCAGCAGCTTGGGAGGCCGAATTTCCTACAATGAGCAGTTCTTC.

The genes are TRBV2 and TRBJ2-5; 13 bases are a match to TRBD2. The CDR3 extends over 16 amino acids. V gave up 1 base and J gave up 2 bases; unmatched junction bases: 1. In germline, CDR1 is SNHLY, CDR2 FYNNEI. The CDR3 DNA follows: TGTGCCAGCAGTGAAGGACTAGCGGGGGGACAAGAGACCCAGTACTTC. This sequence encodes CASSEGLAGGQETQYF.

The rearrangement links TRBV30 to TRBJ1-2, with 8 nucleotides matching TRBD1. The CDR3 contains 15 residues. V dropped 2 bases and J dropped 8; count of bases not matched to a gene: 13. Germline CDR1 is GTSNPN and CDR2 is SVGIG (reference sequence). The CDR3 nucleotides read TGTGCCTGGAGTCGAGGACAGGGTCGTTCTAAGGGCTACACCTTC. Its translation: CAWSRGQGRSKGYTF.

This rearrangement joins TRBV12-3 or TRBV12-4 to TRBJ1-1; the D is unclear. The V and J ends lost 2 bases and 6 bases respectively, with 7 bases between them. There are 12 residues in the CDR3. This chain's CDR3 is CASSLLAPEAFF. The CDR3 DNA reads as TGTGCCAGCAGTTTATTAGCCCCTGAAGCTTTCTTT.

V and J are TRBV11-2 and TRBJ2-3; 10 nucleotides align to TRBD2. V lost 4 bases and J lost 0; bases outside the gene matches: 10. The CDR3 runs to 18 residues. CDR1 is SGHAT, CDR2 FQNNGV, per germline. The CDR3 sequence: CASSSWASSGSSTDTQYF. Written as DNA, the CDR3 is TGTGCCAGCAGCTCCTGGGCGTCTAGCGGGAGTAGCACAGATACGCAGTATTTT.

This chain uses TRBV9 with TRBJ2-5; 7 bases align to TRBD1. Germline V gene sequence: CDR1 SGDLS, CDR2 YYNGEE. V trimming: 0 bases; J trimming: 5 bases; junction bases outside the gene matches: 7. This CDR3 spans 15 amino acids. As DNA, the CDR3 is TGTGCCAGCAGCGTAGCAGGGACAGCTTCGGAGACCCAGTACTTC. It yields the protein CASSVAGTASETQYF.

The V call is TRBV7-9, the J call TRBJ1-2; 8 bases are a match to TRBD1. After removal of 1 base from V and 8 bases from J, the junction contained 3 bases not matched to a gene. This CDR3 is built from 13 residues. Looked up from germline, CDR1 is SEHNR and CDR2 is FQNEAQ (reference sequence). CDR3 nucleotides: TGTGCCAGCAGCTTAGGACAGGGGAACGGCTACACCTTC. This sequence encodes CASSLGQGNGYTF.

V gene TRBV10-3 combines with J gene TRBJ2-1; 9 bases fit TRBD1. Unmatched junction bases numbered 4, after V lost 8 bases and J lost 2 bases. Germline assignment: CDR1 ENHRY and CDR2 SYGVKD. The CDR3 runs 14 residues. In DNA form, the CDR3 reads TGTGCCATCTTGGGGGACAGGGCCTACAATGAGCAGTTCTTC. Protein sequence: CAILGDRAYNEQFF.

V is TRBV29-1 and J is TRBJ2-2; tentatively, D is TRBD2 (10 bases). Deletions cut 6 bases from V and 5 bases from J, with 28 bases between. CDR1 and CDR2 from the germline V gene are SQVTM and ANQGSEA. The CDR3 spans 18 residues. DNA for the CDR3: TGCAGCGTGCGGGGACAGGGTTCTAGCGGGAGAGGAACCGGGGAGCTGTTTTTT. It codes for CSVRGQGSSGRGTGELFF.

The rearrangement uses TRBV11-2 and TRBJ2-5, with 9 bases fitting TRBD1. Looked up from germline, CDR1 is SGHAT and CDR2 is FQNNGV. CDR3 size: 15 residues. The ends lost 2 bases at V and 4 bases at J; junction bases unmatched: 5. CDR3 bases: TGTGCCAGCAGCTTATCGACAGGGGGATCAGAGACCCAGTACTTC. It yields the protein CASSLSTGGSETQYF. Full variable domain (remainder filled in from reference TRBV11-2 and TRBJ2-5): EAGVAQSPRYKIIEKRQSVAFWCNPISGHATLYWYQQILGQGPKLLIQFQNNGVVDDSQLPKDRFSAERLKGVDSTLKIQPAKLEDSAVYLCASSLSTGGSETQYFGPGTRLLVL.